This TCR beta chain was sequenced during a study of CXCR3-negative and CXCR3-positive naive CD8 T cells. The TRB cDNA libraries were prepared by 5' RACE with UMI labels. Reanalyzing the 5' RACE reads, TCRdb keeps one entry per CDR3 protein, without DNA. The sample totals approximately 90,000 distinct CDR3 sequences. Comment on this clonotype: The antigen remains unidentified.

Germline V gives CDR1 SQVTM, CDR2 ANQGSEA. The CDR3 spans 12 residues. Whole-study results and caveats: Memory cells diverged, while naive CXCR3-positive and CXCR3-negative cells had similar TRBV-TRBJ usage. CXCR3-expressing naive cells carried TRB CDR3s more hydrophobic than those of CXCR3-negative naive cells.

The rearrangement uses TRBV29-1 and TRBJ1-2; the D gene TCRdb calls, TRBD1, cannot be checked with no DNA. Input material: naive CXCR3+ CD8+ T cells from blood. The subset here: CD45RO-CCR7+CD27+CD95- naive CD8+ T cells expressing CXCR3 (TNR3+). This TCR came from a human donor in good health. Some clones in this sample may be carry-over from other donors' samples. CDR3 sequence: CSAPGSDYGYTF.